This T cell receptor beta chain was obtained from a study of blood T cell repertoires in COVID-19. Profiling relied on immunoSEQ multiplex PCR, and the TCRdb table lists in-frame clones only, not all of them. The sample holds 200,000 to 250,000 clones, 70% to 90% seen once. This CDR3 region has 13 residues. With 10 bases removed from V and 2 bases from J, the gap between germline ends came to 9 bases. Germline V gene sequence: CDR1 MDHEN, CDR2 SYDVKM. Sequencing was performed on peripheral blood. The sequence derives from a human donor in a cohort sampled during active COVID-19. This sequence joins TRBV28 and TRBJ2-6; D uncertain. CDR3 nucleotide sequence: TGTGCCATCTCCGAGACTGGGGCCAACGTCCTGACTTTC. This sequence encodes CAISETGANVLTF.